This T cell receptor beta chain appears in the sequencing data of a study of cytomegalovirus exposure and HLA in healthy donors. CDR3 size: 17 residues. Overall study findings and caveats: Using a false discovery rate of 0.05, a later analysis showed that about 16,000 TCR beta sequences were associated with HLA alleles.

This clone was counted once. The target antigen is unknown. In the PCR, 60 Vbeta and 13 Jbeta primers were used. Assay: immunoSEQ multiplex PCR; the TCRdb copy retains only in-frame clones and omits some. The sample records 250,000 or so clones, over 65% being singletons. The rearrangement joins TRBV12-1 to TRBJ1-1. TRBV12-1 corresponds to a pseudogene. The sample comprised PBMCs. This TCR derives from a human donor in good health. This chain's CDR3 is CASSLGGDENWDTEAFF. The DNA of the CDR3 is TGTGCCAGCAGCTTGGGGGGGGACGAGAATTGGGACACTGAAGCTTTCTTT.